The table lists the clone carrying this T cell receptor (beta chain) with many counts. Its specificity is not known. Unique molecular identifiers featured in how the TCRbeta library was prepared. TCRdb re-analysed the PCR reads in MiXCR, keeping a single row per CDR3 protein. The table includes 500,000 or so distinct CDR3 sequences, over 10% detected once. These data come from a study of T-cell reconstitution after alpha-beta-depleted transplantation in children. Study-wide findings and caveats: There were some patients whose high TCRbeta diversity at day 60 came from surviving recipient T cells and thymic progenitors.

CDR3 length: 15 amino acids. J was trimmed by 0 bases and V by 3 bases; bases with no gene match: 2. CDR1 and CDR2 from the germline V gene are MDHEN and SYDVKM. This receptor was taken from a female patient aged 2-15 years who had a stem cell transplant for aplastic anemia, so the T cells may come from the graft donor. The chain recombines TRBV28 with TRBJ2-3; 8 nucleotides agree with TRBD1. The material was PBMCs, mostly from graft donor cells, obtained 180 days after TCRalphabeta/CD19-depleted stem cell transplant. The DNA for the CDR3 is TGTGCCAGCAGTTTGGGGGACAGGAGCACAGATACGCAGTATTTT. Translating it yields CASSLGDRSTDTQYF.